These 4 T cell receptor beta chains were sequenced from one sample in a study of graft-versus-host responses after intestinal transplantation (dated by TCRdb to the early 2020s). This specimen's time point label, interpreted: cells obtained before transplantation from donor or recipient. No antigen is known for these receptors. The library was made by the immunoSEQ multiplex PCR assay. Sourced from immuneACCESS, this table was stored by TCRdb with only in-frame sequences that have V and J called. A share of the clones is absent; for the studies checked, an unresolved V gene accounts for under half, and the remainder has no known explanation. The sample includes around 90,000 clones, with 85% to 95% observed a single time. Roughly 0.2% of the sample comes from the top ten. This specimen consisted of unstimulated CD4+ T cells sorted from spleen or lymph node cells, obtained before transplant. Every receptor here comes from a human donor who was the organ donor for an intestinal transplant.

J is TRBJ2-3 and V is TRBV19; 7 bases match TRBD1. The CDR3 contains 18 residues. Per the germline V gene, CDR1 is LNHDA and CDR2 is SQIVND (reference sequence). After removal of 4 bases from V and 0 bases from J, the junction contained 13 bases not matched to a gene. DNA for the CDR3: TGTGCCAGTAGTAAAAGACAGGGTGGGGGCATAAGCACAGATACGCAGTATTTT. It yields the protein CASSKRQGGGISTDTQYF.

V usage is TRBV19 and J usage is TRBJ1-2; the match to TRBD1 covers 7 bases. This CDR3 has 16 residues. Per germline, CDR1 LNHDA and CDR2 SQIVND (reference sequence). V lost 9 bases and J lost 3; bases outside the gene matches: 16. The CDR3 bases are TGTGCCAGCAGTTCGGGACAGACGGTTGCCGACTATGGCTACACCTTC. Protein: CASSSGQTVADYGYTF.

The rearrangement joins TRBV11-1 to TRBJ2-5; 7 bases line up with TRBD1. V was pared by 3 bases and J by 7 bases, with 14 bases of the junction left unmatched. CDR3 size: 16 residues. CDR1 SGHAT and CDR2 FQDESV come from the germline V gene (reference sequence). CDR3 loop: CASSLVRTGAFATQYF. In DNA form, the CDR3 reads TGTGCCAGCAGCTTGGTTCGGACAGGAGCCTTCGCGACCCAGTACTTC.

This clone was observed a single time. The CDR3 DNA reads TGTGCCAGCAGTAGACAGGGGGGCACTGAAGCTTTCTTT. Translation gives CASSRQGGTEAFF. The chain recombines TRBV6-1 with TRBJ1-1, with 9 positions matching TRBD1. After removal of 5 bases from V and 4 bases from J, the junction contained 2 bases not matched to a gene. Germline V lookup: CDR1 MNHNS, CDR2 SASEGT. This CDR3 has 13 amino acids.